The text below deals with one T cell receptor beta chain. The data belong to a study of blood T cell repertoires in COVID-19. The overall study: COVID-19 samples, acute and convalescent, were from the United States, Italy and Spain. PBMCs, B-cell-depleted T cells, or T cells were the source of the cDNA or gDNA that made up the material.

In the original analysis: Estimation of nucleated cell counts relied on the amplification of reference gene primers. Repertoires were generated with immunoSEQ multiplex PCR, while TCRdb's copy carries only in-frame clones and drops some. The V and J calls and clone size are taken from that table; D and trimming were inferred from the DNA. The repertoire holds a few hundred thousand clones, around 89% seen once, with 4% in the top ten. The CDR3 totals 15 residues. Germline loops: CDR1 LGHNA, CDR2 YNFKEQ. Trimming left V 0 bases short and J 7 bases short, with 12 bases between. The sequencing sample was made of peripheral blood. The chain uses TRBV4-2 and TRBJ2-2; TRBD1 might be the D (5 bases). This receptor was taken from a woman aged 45-59 years with active or convalescent COVID-19. CDR3 nucleotides: TGTGCCAGCAGCCAAGATTTCCAGGGCGTCGGGGAGCTGTTTTTT. Its translation is CASSQDFQGVGELFF.